This is a list of T cell receptor beta chains from one sample in a study of blood T cell repertoires in COVID-19. Data came from immunoSEQ multiplex PCR; TCRdb stores just in-frame clones and leaves some out. The sample records almost 200,000 clones, 80% to 90% being singletons. The source material was PBMCs or T cells enriched from blood (not recorded which). The receptors stem from a woman aged 18-29 years who had recovered from COVID-19. CDR3s include the opening cysteine and the closing phenylalanine or tryptophan. D genes are given only for firm matches.

V gene	D gene	J gene	CDR3 protein
TRBV4-1	-	TRBJ1-4	CASSQVSEKLFF
TRBV10-3	TRBD2	TRBJ2-1	CAINEPSGGHTYNEQFF
TRBV7-9	-	TRBJ1-4	CASSLALSNEKLFF
TRBV2	TRBD2	TRBJ2-3	CASSVLRRGGSTDTQYF
TRBV11-2	TRBD1	TRBJ1-2	CASSHNPTGGSYGYTF
TRBV3-1/TRBV3-2	-	TRBJ1-1	CASSHRGGGTEAFF
TRBV24-1	TRBD1	TRBJ1-2	CATSDVDRGNDGYTF
TRBV7-3	-	TRBJ2-1	CASSPGEASPYNEQFF
TRBV28	-	TRBJ2-3	CASSSRDTQYF
TRBV2	TRBD2	TRBJ2-5	CASTLGPLAGTQETQYF
TRBV12-3/TRBV12-4	-	TRBJ2-3	CASRPLLADTQYF
TRBV2	-	TRBJ1-4	CASSLQGQLGNEKLFF
TRBV6-5	-	TRBJ1-1	CASRPMAGGTEAFF
TRBV28	-	TRBJ1-1	CASSLGRENTEAFF
TRBV7-9	TRBD1	TRBJ2-7	CASSRETGAYEQYF
TRBV2	-	TRBJ1-5	CASSLTGGPSNQPQHF
TRBV5-4	-	TRBJ2-2	CASSPSGDGELFF
TRBV7-2	-	TRBJ1-1	CASRNTGPREAFF
TRBV13	-	TRBJ1-2	CASSLRPGNYGYTF
TRBV11-2	TRBD2	TRBJ2-3	CASSEHSSGRNTDTQYF
TRBV27	TRBD2	TRBJ2-1	CASRQTGTRAYNEQFF
TRBV2	-	TRBJ1-1	CASSSDTGNTEAFF
TRBV28	-	TRBJ1-2	CASSVSYGYTF
TRBV5-6	TRBD1	TRBJ1-2	CASSEGTGVYGYTF
TRBV18	TRBD2	TRBJ2-7	CASSPGLAGAQSYEQYF
TRBV2	TRBD1	TRBJ1-2	CASSVDRDGYTF
TRBV7-9	TRBD1	TRBJ1-4	CASRGQLEKLFF
TRBV28	-	TRBJ1-2	CASSPPSGGRTFYGYTF
TRBV3-1/TRBV3-2	TRBD1	TRBJ2-7	CASSQGDRVHF
TRBV27	TRBD1	TRBJ2-5	CASSKIGQGAQETQYF
TRBV5-4	-	TRBJ1-2	CASSEERGTGRQGF
TRBV5-1	TRBD2	TRBJ2-7	CASSLQAGTTYEQYF
TRBV14	TRBD1	TRBJ2-1	CASSRDRTYNEQFF
TRBV5-1	-	TRBJ1-4	CASSLTATNEKLFF
TRBV27	TRBD1	TRBJ1-2	CASSSPQGFGYTF
TRBV2	TRBD2	TRBJ2-7	CASRVRLAAYYEQYF
TRBV20-1	-	TRBJ1-2	CSASGGGSNYGYTF
TRBV15	-	TRBJ2-7	CATSRAQGASYEQYF
TRBV5-6	-	TRBJ1-2	CASSLEKGDYGYTF
TRBV12-3/TRBV12-4	TRBD1	TRBJ1-1	CASSLAGGIEAFF
TRBV25-1	-	TRBJ1-4	CAVQPFNEKLFF
TRBV24-1	-	TRBJ2-5	CATSDRFSKETQYF
TRBV24-1	-	TRBJ2-1	CATSDGPGEQFF
TRBV20-1	-	TRBJ2-7	CSASPGGTYEQYF
TRBV15	TRBD1	TRBJ1-1	CATSGDRGTEAFF
TRBV5-6	TRBD1	TRBJ1-2	CASSLGTGQGGSTF
TRBV24-1	-	TRBJ2-3	CATSDFGGPLDTQYF
TRBV6-2/TRBV6-3	-	TRBJ2-5	CASSYFGETQYF
TRBV4-1	-	TRBJ1-2	CASSQEGTGFAYGYTF
TRBV28	TRBD1	TRBJ2-1	CASSHVRGRNEQFF
TRBV7-6	TRBD1	TRBJ2-5	CASSLATGQETQYF
TRBV27	-	TRBJ1-2	CASSTRFRGAGGYTF